This T cell receptor beta chain was sequenced in a study of blood T cells in healthy people across ages (dated by TCRdb to between 2014 and 2017). Regarding the research as a whole: In model experiments, template switching captured about one uniquely barcoded TCR beta cDNA molecule for every two T cells. Using deep sequencing normalized with unique cDNA molecular identifiers, the study measured how TCR beta repertoire diversity changes with age. Four age groups were formed from the donors: young (average approximately 15 years), middle-aged (around 40), aged (over 55) and long-lived (around 82). To avoid experimental bias, donors of different ages were randomly spread across the sequencing lanes. Using the same blood draw, the study looked at two additional independent replicas of 1 million unique cDNA reads for two donors, one aged 18 to 29 and the other aged 80 or older. Paper-wide results and their limitations: Because donor CMV infection status was unknown, age-related changes in expanded clonotypes were potentially confounded. Observed TCR beta diversity per million T cells fell roughly linearly with age, and a significant reduction was already apparent by age around 44. Bulk unsorted PBMC profiling prevented conclusive comparison of naive and antigen-experienced compartments. Compared with the aged group, the long-lived group had more naive CD4+ T cells, fewer expanded clones and increased TCR diversity, suggesting age selection. There was a strong correlation between observed TCR beta diversity and the percentage of naive T cells measured by flow cytometry. Estimates of total diversity based on one million sequenced T cells were regarded as lower bounds and as underestimates.

As concerns this clonotype: No antigen is known for it. It has no much larger one-base neighbor in the sample; base qualities were not kept.

The method behind the library was 5' RACE. Sequencing used an Illumina HiSeq 2500. The second PCR ran for roughly 7 to 12 cycles and used a J-beta primer mix along with a sample-barcoded 5' primer. A unique molecular identifier was introduced onto each TCR beta cDNA molecule by a template-switch 5' adaptor carrying 12 random nucleotides. At least 2.5 million CDR3-containing paired-end reads were obtained from each sample. All of the RNA was converted into first-strand cDNA using the Mint cDNA synthesis kit, with a TRBC-specific oligonucleotide serving as the primer. All cDNA was treated with uracil-DNA glycosylase and then went through a first 18-cycle PCR with the universal primers M1SS and BC2_uni_R. Per the source publication's procedure: Normalization of each sample was performed by random selection of 1 million high-quality reads, each carrying a distinct molecular identifier. Instead of being binned into consensus sequences, reads with shared molecular identifiers were discarded. MiTCR, with a Q25 quality threshold and the strictest error-elimination algorithm, was used for CDR3 identification, clonotype clustering and error correction. A nonparametric unseen species model with Euler transformation was used to estimate lower-bound total TCR beta diversity. Using fastp trimming at Q25 and MiXCR clonotype assembly, TCRdb reanalyzed the public sequencing data and kept in-frame beta chains. A single entry per CDR3 protein holds the most common genes and DNA from its merged rows. None of the V and J calls come from the authors' own analysis; TCRdb made them. Within this sample are about 800,000 distinct CDR3 sequences, with about three fifths of them counted one time only. In total, the top ten clones hold 22% of the sample.

The germline V gene gives CDR1 as SGHRS and CDR2 as YFSETQ. Including cysteine and phenylalanine, the CDR3 has 17 amino acids. Only the CDR3 DNA is retained, 51 bases long and in frame from the first base. Trimmed from V: 1 base; trimmed from J: 7 bases; junction bases lacking a gene match: 9. Systemically healthy Caucasian individuals from Russia, roughly 40 in total and aged about 6 to 90 years, were included as donors. Each donor gave ten milliliters of peripheral blood, drawn into EDTA-treated Vacutainer tubes. Ficoll-Paque density-gradient centrifugation was used to isolate PBMCs, with at least 6.5 million obtained per sample. Total RNA, at least 5 micrograms per sample, was extracted from PBMCs with Trizol reagent. For every donor, flow cytometry on a PBMC aliquot measured the percentage of naive CD45RAhigh/CD27high T cells.

The TCR sequence derives from a man aged 30 to 45 in good health. The chain is made from TRBV5-1 and TRBJ2-1; 12 middle bases align to TRBD2. The specimen sequenced was blood. The DNA reads TGCGCCAGCAGCTTGCGGGCTAGCGGGGGGGCCTGGAATGAGCAGTTCTTC. It is translated as CASSLRASGGAWNEQFF.